The 29 T cell receptor beta chains in this list originate from one sample, sequenced in a study of control samples from healthy donors and cancer patients. Using immunoSEQ multiplex PCR, the repertoire was profiled, and TCRdb retains in-frame clones only, with some absent. The sample contains 90,000 or so clones, approximately 91% of which appear only once. Sequenced input: PBMCs. Source of these receptors: a woman between 50 and 59 years old with colorectal cancer.

The J gene is TRBJ1-1, the V gene TRBV10-3, with D unresolved. The length of the CDR3 is 12 residues. Germline assignment: CDR1 ENHRY and CDR2 SYGVKD. Trimming took 10 bases from V and 4 from J, leaving 13 bases between them. This chain's CDR3 is CATCPDGTEAFF. The CDR3 DNA is TGTGCCACCTGCCCGGACGGCACTGAAGCTTTCTTT.

V usage is TRBV28 and J usage is TRBJ1-2; D call uncertain. The CDR3 is made up of 10 amino acids. V was cut by 4 bases and J by 7 bases, with 4 bases left in between. Germline V CDR1 and CDR2: MDHEN, SYDVKM. DNA for the CDR3: TGTGCCAGCAGTTCCTCTGGCTACACCTTC. This encodes CASSSSGYTF.

The chain uses TRBV12-3 or TRBV12-4 and TRBJ1-5; no firm D call. V was trimmed by 1 base and J by 8 bases, leaving 6 bases between them. CDR3 length equals 12 residues. In DNA, the CDR3 is TGTGCCAGCAGTTTAGAGACTGAGCCCCAGCATTTT. This translates into CASSLETEPQHF.

J is TRBJ1-6 and V is TRBV4-3; D not resolved. The CDR3 is 16 amino acids. Germline values: CDR1 LGHNA, CDR2 YSLEER. Trimming shortened V by 0 bases and J by 7 bases, and 13 bases separated the two germline ends. The CDR3 is CASSQDLGQLNSPLHF. The CDR3 DNA reads as TGCGCCAGCAGCCAAGATCTTGGCCAGTTAAATTCACCCCTCCACTTT.

In its sample, this clone was seen once. The rearrangement uses TRBV21-1 and TRBJ1-3. TRBV21-1 is a pseudogene. This CDR3 comprises 15 residues. CDR3 sequence reads: CASSIRTFSGNTIYF. CDR3 nucleotides: TGTGCCAGCAGCATTAGGACCTTCTCTGGAAACACCATATATTTT.

The rearrangement joins TRBV12-3 or TRBV12-4 to TRBJ2-5; unclear D gene. The CDR3 has 13 residues. Between the trimmed V and J ends, which lost 7 bases and 3 bases, there was a span of 12 bases. The CDR3, as DNA: TGTGCCAGCACCGCTACGTGGGAAGAGACCCAGTACTTC. Encoded protein: CASTATWEETQYF.

The chain employs TRBV7-2 and TRBJ2-3; 10 bases agree with TRBD2. V gave up 5 bases and J gave up 1 base; unmatched junction bases: 6. CDR3 length equals 16 residues. In germline, CDR1 is SGHTA, CDR2 FQGNSA. The CDR3 region has the DNA TGTGCCAGCAGCGCCAAGCGGGGGGGCCGCACAGATACGCAGTATTTT. It specifies CASSAKRGGRTDTQYF.

The chain is built from TRBV18 and TRBJ2-3, with 11 positions matching TRBD1. The CDR3 has 14 residues. V lost 3 bases to trimming and J lost 6 bases; unmatched junction nucleotides: 2. Germline CDR1 and CDR2: KGHSH and LQKENI. Here the CDR3 DNA reads TGTGCCAGCTCACCGGGACAGGGGGGCGATACGCAGTATTTT. Translation: CASSPGQGGDTQYF.

The chain is built from TRBV4-3 and TRBJ1-3, with D uncertain. The germline V and J ends were trimmed by 0 bases and 9 bases, with 15 bases remaining between them. Germline V gene sequence: CDR1 LGHNA, CDR2 YSLEER. The length of the CDR3 is 15 residues. CDR3 protein: CASSQDRPGVGTIYF. The DNA for the CDR3 is TGCGCCAGCAGCCAAGATCGGCCCGGGGTCGGCACCATATATTTT.

This rearrangement joins TRBV7-2 to TRBJ1-6; possibly TRBD1 for D (5 bases). Germline values: CDR1 SGHTA, CDR2 FQGNSA. The CDR3 has 16 amino acids. Trimming cost V 1 base and J 7 bases, with 14 bases left between them. DNA for the CDR3: TGTGCCAGCAGCTTAGGTCTGGGACCCGGGAATTCACCCCTCCACTTT. Its translation is CASSLGLGPGNSPLHF.

The CDR3 DNA reads as TGTGCCAGCAGCCTCGGTATCGGGGAGGGGACCCAGTACTTC. Protein: CASSLGIGEGTQYF. The V call is TRBV7-2, the J call TRBJ2-5, with TRBD2 matching over 7 bases. The germline gives CDR1 SGHTA, CDR2 FQGNSA. CDR3 length: 14 amino acids. Trimming at V came to 5 bases and at J to 7 bases, leaving 10 bases not matched to a gene.

The rearrangement links TRBV2 to TRBJ2-3; 7 positions agree with TRBD2. The CDR3 is 15 amino acids. Per the germline V gene, CDR1 is SNHLY and CDR2 is FYNNEI. J gave up 7 bases and V 6 bases, and 13 bases lay outside the gene matches. The CDR3 DNA sequence: TGTGCCAGCAGCCAAGCCACTAGCGCTTCGAATACGCAGTATTTT. It translates to CASSQATSASNTQYF.

The chain links TRBV15 to TRBJ1-4; 8 nucleotides agree with TRBD1. Germline-derived CDR1 and CDR2 are LNHNV and YYDKDF (reference sequence). V shed 5 bases and J 6 bases; nucleotides not matched to a gene: 11. CDR3 length equals 16 residues. The CDR3 coding sequence is TGTGCCACCAGCCCGAGGATAGGACAGGGCGATGAAAAACTGTTTTTT. Protein sequence: CATSPRIGQGDEKLFF.

CDR3 amino acids: CASSSRGTGGGNEQFF. As DNA, the CDR3 is TGTGCCAGCAGCTCGCGGGGGACAGGGGGAGGCAATGAGCAGTTCTTC. The chain is built from TRBV7-3 and TRBJ2-1; 11 nucleotides line up with TRBD1. The V and J ends lost 4 bases and 6 bases, in that order; junction bases with no gene match: 8. CDR1 and CDR2 (germline): SGHTA, FQGTGA. The CDR3 has 16 amino acids.

The V gene is TRBV7-2, the J gene TRBJ2-5; the D gene is possibly TRBD2 (5 bases). The CDR3 has 16 amino acids. Looked up from germline, CDR1 is SGHTA and CDR2 is FQGNSA. V shed 0 bases and J shed 5 bases, with 16 bases lying between them. Here the CDR3 DNA reads TGTGCCAGCAGCTTAGCCGGGGTCAACAAGGCGGAGACCCAGTACTTC. This sequence encodes CASSLAGVNKAETQYF.

The chain recombines TRBV5-1 with TRBJ1-4; no definite D call. The CDR3 spans 14 residues. From germline, CDR1 is SGHRS and CDR2 YFSETQ. Between the trimmed V and J ends, which lost 3 bases and 0 bases, there was a span of 6 bases. The CDR3 DNA is TGCGCCAGCAGCTCCTATGCAACTAATGAAAAACTGTTTTTT. Amino acids: CASSSYATNEKLFF.

The J gene is TRBJ2-3, the V gene TRBV6-2 or TRBV6-3, with 11 positions matching TRBD2. Per the germline V gene, CDR1 is MNHEY and CDR2 is SVGEGT. The CDR3 extends over 19 amino acids. V shed 3 bases and J 2 bases; nucleotides not matched to a gene: 13. CDR3 coding DNA: TGTGCCAGCAGTTATCCCGCACCGACTAGCGGGGCATACACAGATACGCAGTATTTT. Translated, it gives CASSYPAPTSGAYTDTQYF.

The chain uses TRBV28 and TRBJ1-2, with TRBD1 identical over 11 bases. After removal of 4 bases from V and 0 bases from J, the junction contained 4 bases not matched to a gene. This CDR3 contains 16 residues. Germline-derived CDR1 and CDR2 are MDHEN and SYDVKM. CDR3 sequence reads: CASSYPGQGANYGYTF. The CDR3 nucleotides are TGTGCCAGCAGTTACCCGGGACAGGGGGCTAACTATGGCTACACCTTC.

The rearrangement uses TRBV7-2 and TRBJ2-7, with TRBD2 matching 8 bases. The CDR3 spans 18 residues. The V gene's germline CDR1 is SGHTA and CDR2 FQGNSA. Germline trimming cut 5 bases from V and 0 bases from J; bases unmatched to any gene: 15. DNA for the CDR3: TGTGCCAGCAGCCCCGCCTTGGGCCGCGGGGGGCTCTCCTACGAGCAGTACGTC. Protein: CASSPALGRGGLSYEQYV.

V is TRBV7-2 and J is TRBJ1-4, with TRBD1 as a possible D gene (5 bases). This CDR3 spans 15 amino acids. From germline, CDR1 is SGHTA and CDR2 FQGNSA. V lost 1 base, J lost 7 bases, and 13 bases lay in between. The CDR3 coding sequence is TGTGCCAGCAGCTTAGATGGAGGGGAGACTGAAAAACTGTTTTTT. It specifies CASSLDGGETEKLFF. The entire variable domain, with the rest obtained from reference TRBV7-2 and TRBJ1-4, is as follows: GAGVSQSPSNKVTEKGKDVELRCDPISGHTALYWYRQSLGQGLEFLIYFQGNSAPDKSGLPSDRFSAERTGGSVSTLTIQRTQQEDSAVYLCASSLDGGETEKLFFGSGTQLSVL.

This chain uses TRBV9 with TRBJ1-1; D ambiguous. The CDR3 has 14 residues. Trimming left V 4 bases short and J 6 bases short, with 16 bases between. Per the germline V gene, CDR1 is SGDLS and CDR2 is YYNGEE. CDR3 DNA sequence: TGTGCCAGCAGCCCCCACGGGGAAGGATCTGAAGCTTTCTTT. This translates into CASSPHGEGSEAFF.

In regard to this clone: The junction shows a germline mismatch at one end, possibly a read error. This same CDR3 is encoded by further DNA sequences in the sample. The chain uses TRBV6-5 and TRBJ1-5, with D unclear. The CDR3 contains 13 residues. Germline CDR1 reads MNHEY; CDR2 reads SVGAGI. The CDR3 protein is CASSYSRNQPQHF. The CDR3 DNA is TGTGCCAGCAGCTACTCCCGCAATCAGCCCCAGCATTTT.

This clone was counted once. This chain joins TRBV7-9 and TRBJ1-2, with TRBD1 identical over 10 bases. The V segment lost 1 base and the J segment 2 bases; nucleotides outside the gene matches: 7. The CDR3 consists of 17 residues. Germline CDR1 reads SEHNR; CDR2 reads FQNEAQ (reference sequence). CDR3 sequence (DNA): TGTGCCAGCAGCTTAGATCTGGGACAGGGGACAAACTATGGCTACACCTTC. It is translated as CASSLDLGQGTNYGYTF.

This chain connects TRBV6-4 to TRBJ1-1, with 7 bases matching TRBD1. This CDR3 has 14 amino acids. The ends lost 6 bases at V and 5 bases at J; junction bases unmatched: 9. CDR1 and CDR2 (germline): MRHNA, SNTAGT. The CDR3 loop is CASRETGVRTEAFF. The CDR3 bases are TGTGCCAGCAGAGAAACAGGGGTTCGGACTGAAGCTTTCTTT.

This chain links TRBV5-1 with TRBJ1-5, with D perhaps matching TRBD1 (5 bases). This CDR3 is 14 amino acids long. In germline, CDR1 is SGHRS, CDR2 YFSETQ. V shed 4 bases and J shed 5 bases, with 13 bases lying between them. The CDR3 protein is CASSPGGRDQPQHF. DNA for the CDR3: TGCGCCAGCAGCCCGGGGGGAAGGGATCAGCCCCAGCATTTT.

The V gene is TRBV5-4, the J gene TRBJ1-1; D possibly corresponds to TRBD1 (6 bases). The CDR3 is 12 amino acids. Germline V gene sequence: CDR1 SGHNT, CDR2 YYREEE (reference sequence). V was trimmed by 5 bases and J by 9 bases, leaving 14 bases between them. This CDR3 is CASSPQGGKAFF. For the CDR3, the DNA is TGTGCCAGCAGTCCGCAAGGGGGAAAAGCTTTCTTT.

The V and J genes are TRBV7-3 and TRBJ2-3; tentatively, D is TRBD2 (6 bases). Germline V gives CDR1 SGHTA, CDR2 FQGTGA. The CDR3 spans 15 residues. Deletions cut 5 bases from V and 4 bases from J, with 16 bases between. CDR3 protein: CASSLQSRGSDTQYF. The CDR3 nucleotides read TGTGCCAGCAGCCTCCAGAGCCGGGGGTCAGATACGCAGTATTTT.

V usage is TRBV4-3 and J usage is TRBJ2-1; 10 bases line up with TRBD2. Trimming cost V 0 bases and J 7 bases; bases outside gene matches: 12. This CDR3 has 18 residues. Germline V gene sequence: CDR1 LGHNA, CDR2 YSLEER. The CDR3 spells CASSQDPPLAGVENEQFF. CDR3 coding DNA: TGCGCCAGCAGCCAAGACCCTCCTCTAGCGGGGGTCGAGAATGAGCAGTTCTTC.

CDR3 nucleotides: TGTGCCAGCAGTGCGCAGGGGAACCGGGAAAAACTGTTTTTT. This translates into CASSAQGNREKLFF. V and J are TRBV7-9 and TRBJ1-4, with D tentatively TRBD1 (6 bases). This CDR3 has 14 amino acids. V dropped 6 bases and J dropped 8 bases, with 16 bases sitting between them. CDR1 and CDR2 (germline): SEHNR, FQNEAQ (reference sequence).